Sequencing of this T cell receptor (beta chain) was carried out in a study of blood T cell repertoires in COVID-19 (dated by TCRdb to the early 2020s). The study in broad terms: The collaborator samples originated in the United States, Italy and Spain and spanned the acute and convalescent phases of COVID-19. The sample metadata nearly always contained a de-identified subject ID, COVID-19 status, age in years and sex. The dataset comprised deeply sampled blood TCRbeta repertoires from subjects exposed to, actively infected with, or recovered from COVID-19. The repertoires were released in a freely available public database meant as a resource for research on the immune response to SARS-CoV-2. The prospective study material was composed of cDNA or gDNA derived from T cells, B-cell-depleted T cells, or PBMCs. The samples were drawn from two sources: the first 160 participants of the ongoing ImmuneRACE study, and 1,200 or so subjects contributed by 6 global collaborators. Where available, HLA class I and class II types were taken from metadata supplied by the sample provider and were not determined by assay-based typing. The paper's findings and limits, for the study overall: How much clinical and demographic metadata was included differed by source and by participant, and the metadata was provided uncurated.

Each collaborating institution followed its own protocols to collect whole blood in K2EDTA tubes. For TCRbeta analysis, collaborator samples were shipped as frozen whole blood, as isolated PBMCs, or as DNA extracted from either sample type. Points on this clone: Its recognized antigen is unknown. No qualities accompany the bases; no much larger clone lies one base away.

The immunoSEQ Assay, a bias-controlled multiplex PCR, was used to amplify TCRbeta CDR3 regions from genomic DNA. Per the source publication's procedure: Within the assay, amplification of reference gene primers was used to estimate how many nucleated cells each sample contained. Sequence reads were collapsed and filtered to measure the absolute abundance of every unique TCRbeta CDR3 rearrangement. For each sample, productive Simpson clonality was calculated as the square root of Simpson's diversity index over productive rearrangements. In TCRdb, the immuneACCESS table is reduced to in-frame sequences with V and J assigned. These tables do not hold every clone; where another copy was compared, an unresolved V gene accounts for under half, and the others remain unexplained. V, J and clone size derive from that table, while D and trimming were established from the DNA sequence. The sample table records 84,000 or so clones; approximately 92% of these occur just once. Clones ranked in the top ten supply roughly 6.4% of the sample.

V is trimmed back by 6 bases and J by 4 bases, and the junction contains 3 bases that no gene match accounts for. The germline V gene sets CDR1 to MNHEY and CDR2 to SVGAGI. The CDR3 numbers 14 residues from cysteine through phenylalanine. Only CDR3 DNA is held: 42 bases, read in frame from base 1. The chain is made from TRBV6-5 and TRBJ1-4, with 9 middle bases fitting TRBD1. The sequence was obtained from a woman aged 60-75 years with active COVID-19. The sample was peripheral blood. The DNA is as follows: TGTGCCAGCAGGCGGGACAGGGTTAATGAAAAACTGTTTTTT. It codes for CASRRDRVNEKLFF.